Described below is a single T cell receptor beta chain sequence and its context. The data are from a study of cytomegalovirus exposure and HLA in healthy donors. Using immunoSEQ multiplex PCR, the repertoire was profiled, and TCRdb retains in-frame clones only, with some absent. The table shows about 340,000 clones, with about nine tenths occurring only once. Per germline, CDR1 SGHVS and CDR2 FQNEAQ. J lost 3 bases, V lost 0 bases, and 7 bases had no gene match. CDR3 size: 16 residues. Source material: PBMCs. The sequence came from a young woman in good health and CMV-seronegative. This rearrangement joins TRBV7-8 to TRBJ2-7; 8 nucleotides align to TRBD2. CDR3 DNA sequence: TGTGCCAGCAGCTTAGCGGGAGAAGCGGGAGACTACGAGCAGTACTTC. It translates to CASSLAGEAGDYEQYF.